What follows describes a single T cell receptor (beta chain). Its antigen remains unidentified. These data belong to a study of cytomegalovirus exposure and HLA in healthy donors. Turning to the study itself: Of roughly 400 genotyped donors, about 80% clustered with self-reported Caucasian donors. The study's findings and limits: The study assumed roughly uniform donor sequencing depth for presence/absence analyses. Later, TCR association rates were found to vary by HLA locus, highest for DRB1 and lowest for HLA-C.

The CDR3 loop spans 17 amino acids. Germline V gene data show CDR1 as SGHRS and CDR2 as YFSETQ. V lost 1 base and J 2 bases, leaving 16 bases between the germline ends. Primers for the PCR totalled 60 Vbeta and 13 Jbeta. The assay was immunoSEQ multiplex PCR, and TCRdb's table has in-frame clones only and misses some. This table holds some 61,000 clones, approximately 75% found once. The V and J genes are TRBV5-1 and TRBJ2-1, with D perhaps matching TRBD1 (5 bases). The clonotype was recovered from a human donor in good health. The sequenced sample consisted of PBMCs. In DNA form, the CDR3 reads TGCGCCAGCAGCTTGCGGGTCGGGCAGGGCCCCTACAATGAGCAGTTCTTC. Protein product: CASSLRVGQGPYNEQFF.